Sequencing of this T cell receptor beta chain was carried out in a study of CD8 T cells in Susac syndrome. The CDR3 totals 13 residues. Germline CDR1 reads SGHRS; CDR2 reads YFSETQ. V dropped 7 bases and J dropped 6 bases, with 16 bases sitting between them. With random hexamers, reverse transcription was performed on roughly 0.45 to 1 ug of RNA. In TCRdb, the immunoSEQ multiplex PCR reads were re-called with MiXCR into one record per CDR3 protein. The sample shows tens of thousands of distinct CDR3 sequences, roughly 96% of them seen only once. Sequenced: CD8+ T cells from PBMCs. The sequence came from a human donor with Susac syndrome. V usage is TRBV5-1 and J usage is TRBJ1-2, with D hard to call. CDR3 sequence reads: CASPRVWSDGYTF. The DNA of the CDR3 is TGCGCCAGCCCCCGAGTCTGGTCGGATGGCTACACCTTC. Drawing the rest from reference TRBV5-1 and TRBJ1-2, the complete variable domain is KAGVTQTPRYLIKTRGQQVTLSCSPISGHRSVSWYQQTPGQGLQFLFEYFSETQRNKGNFPGRFSGRQFSNSRSEMNVSTLELGDSALYLCASPRVWSDGYTFGSGTRLTVV.